The 6 T cell receptor beta chains below all came from one sample that was sequenced in a study of post-analysis software for immune sequencing data. Notes on the study in general: Four or five TRBV segments were more frequent in patients than controls; TRBV5-6, TRBV5-1 and TRBV20-1 belonged to this group.

Unique molecular identifiers were built into the TCR beta cDNA libraries. TCRdb re-called the PCR reads with MiXCR, one entry per CDR3 protein. The sample shows fewer than 850,000 distinct CDR3 sequences, 30% of them seen only once. No antigen is known for these receptors. The material sequenced was blood. These receptors all come from a girl aged 5 to 17 with multiple sclerosis.

V is TRBV7-2 and J is TRBJ2-1, with D unclear. The CDR3 contains 12 residues. With 8 bases removed from V and 8 bases from J, the gap between germline ends came to 13 bases. Germline V gene data show CDR1 as SGHTA and CDR2 as FQGNSA. The chain's CDR3 is CASGIWRDEQFF. The CDR3 region has the DNA TGTGCCAGCGGAATTTGGAGAGATGAGCAGTTCTTC.

The chain carries TRBV5-1 and TRBJ2-2; D uncertain. Germline-derived CDR1 and CDR2 are SGHRS and YFSETQ. The CDR3 covers 14 residues. Trimming cost V 5 bases and J 5 bases, with 13 bases left between them. The CDR3 loop reads CASSPRPGTGELFF. CDR3 DNA: TGCGCCAGCAGTCCACGCCCCGGGACCGGGGAGCTGTTTTTT.

This clonotype was picked up a small number of times. The chain carries TRBV2 and TRBJ2-1; D is possibly TRBD2 (10 bases). Trimming stripped 8 bases from V and 0 bases from J, with 23 bases between. Germline V gives CDR1 SNHLY, CDR2 FYNNEI. The CDR3 spans 18 residues. The CDR3 sequence is CASLGQGSSGSSYNEQFF. In DNA, the CDR3 is TGTGCCAGCCTAGGACAGGGGTCTAGCGGGAGCTCCTACAATGAGCAGTTCTTC.

In this sample, this clonotype turned up a few times. In nucleotides, the CDR3 is TGTGCCAGCAGTGGGACAGGGGCGGGTTCCCGCTCCTACAATGAGCAGTTCTTC. Its protein is CASSGTGAGSRSYNEQFF. V and J are TRBV6-4 and TRBJ2-1; TRBD1 matches at 9 bases. The junction had 10 bases not matched to a gene; V was cut back by 4 bases and J by 0 bases. CDR1 and CDR2 from the germline V gene are MRHNA and SNTAGT. This CDR3 has 18 amino acids.

The CDR3 loop reads CASMPPWTYEQYF. In DNA, the CDR3 is TGTGCCAGCATGCCGCCGTGGACCTACGAGCAGTACTTC. The chain combines TRBV28 with TRBJ2-7; D uncertain. This CDR3 has 13 amino acids. Trimming pared 7 bases from V and 2 bases from J, leaving 12 bases between. The V gene's germline CDR1 is MDHEN and CDR2 SYDVKM.

The chain links TRBV6-5 to TRBJ2-3, with unresolved D. This CDR3 is built from 13 residues. From germline, CDR1 is MNHEY and CDR2 SVGAGI. Trimming removed 7 bases from V and 0 bases from J, with 8 bases in between. CDR3 in DNA: TGTGCCAGCACCCGCAAGAGCACAGATACGCAGTATTTT. As protein: CASTRKSTDTQYF.